This T cell receptor beta chain emerged from a study of beta chain features in type 1 diabetes (dated by TCRdb to 2016 to 2019). Background on the whole study: Patients and healthy donors did not differ in mean age, gender distribution, total cell number or subset yield. Across all samples, about 110 million sorted cells were examined, and cell number per subset correlated strongly with RNA yield. The study compared TCRB repertoires of sorted circulating CD4+ T cell subsets between recently diagnosed type 1 diabetes patients and matched healthy donors. Whereas all 30 or so donors provided naive and central memory subsets, regulatory and stem cell-like memory subsets were isolated from just 8 patients and roughly 8 healthy donors. Findings and caveats that apply to the study as a whole: Because cDNA was sequenced instead of genomic DNA, activated cells with high expression could be over-represented, although the groups did not differ in activation or CD3 levels. In all four CD4+ subsets, TCRB CDR3 length was moderately but significantly shorter in type 1 diabetes patients. Naive, central memory and regulatory TCRB repertoires appeared more similar among patients than among healthy donors. PCR may preferentially amplify shorter templates, but because patient and control samples were amplified and corrected together, any resulting skew would affect both groups equally. Only small numbers of individuals were included in the HLA sub-analyses, which left unresolved whether HLA type had any influence on TCRB rearrangement. Patients with type 1 diabetes made fewer insertions and deleted more nucleotides at VDJ recombination sites, implying thymic rearrangement abnormalities.

V loses 5 bases, J loses 10 bases, and the germline ends lie 15 bases apart. Spanning cysteine to phenylalanine, the CDR3 consists of 13 amino acids. The read is trimmed to its CDR3 DNA, 39 bases read in frame from base 1. From the germline V gene (reference sequence), CDR1 is SEHNR and CDR2 is FQNEAQ. From each donor, a single peripheral blood sample of approximately 110 mL on average was drawn into heparinised tubes. A BD FACSAria II was used to sort naive, central memory, regulatory and stem cell-like memory CD4+ T cells with a panel that included CD45RO, CCR7, CD25, CD127, CD95 and CD27. Every sorted population had a purity above 98%. PBMCs were isolated immediately by Lymphoprep density gradient centrifugation and stained directly without culture. So that batch effects would be minimized, each experiment stained and sorted samples in pairs, pairing one healthy donor with one patient. Note on this clone: Its binding antigen is unknown. Base qualities were left out, and no much larger clone turns up one base away.

The entire isolated RNA was reverse transcribed using the High Capacity cDNA Reverse Transcription Kit, and thus expressed TCRB transcripts were sequenced. Deep immunoSEQ sequencing was performed on naive, central memory and regulatory T cell samples, with an average of roughly 3.6 million total reads per sample. Sorted cells were lysed in RLT buffer, and RNA was extracted using DNase-treated RNeasy Micro or Mini kits according to cell number. To prevent cross-contamination, every cell subset was processed on its own, while patient and healthy donor samples were processed together. The immunoSEQ multiplex PCR was used to amplify TCRB sequences from cDNA, yielding 87-bp fragments that span the CDR3 region. Amplicons were sequenced on the Illumina HiSeq platform. Regarding the original processing steps: Synthetic template baselines were used to correct PCR bias computationally, reads within Hamming distance 2 were collapsed, and singletons that could not be merged were discarded. Reads were aligned against IMGT to assign V, D and J genes, CDR3 length and insertions or deletions at six rearrangement sites. Within each subset, clonotype counts were normalized to sorted cell number, and only after that were true diversity and Gini coefficients computed with the tcR R package. The overlap coefficient, calculated on TCRB nucleotide sequences, was used to quantify repertoire sharing. As a proxy for the pre-selection repertoire, out-of-frame TCRB sequences from naive cells were analyzed. Entries here come from immuneACCESS through TCRdb and include only in-frame sequences with V and J called. Some clones fail to appear in such tables; in the studies checked, an unresolved V gene covers under half of the shortfall, and the cause of the remainder is unknown. V and J calls and clone size are those listed in that table; D and trimming were worked out from the DNA. The sample records 250,000 to 350,000 clones, about 15% of which are singletons. Together, the top ten hold roughly 0.015% of the sample.

Specimen: naive CD4+ T cells from blood. This specimen's cell subset or site label, interpreted: true naive CD4+ T cells. The receptor chain draws on TRBV7-9 and TRBJ2-1; a tentative D match to TRBD1 spans 5 bases. The receptor was isolated from a man younger than 35 with type 1 diabetes. The DNA sequence follows: TGTGCCAGCAGCACCCTTGGGGCGAACGAGCAGTTCTTC. This translates into CASSTLGANEQFF.